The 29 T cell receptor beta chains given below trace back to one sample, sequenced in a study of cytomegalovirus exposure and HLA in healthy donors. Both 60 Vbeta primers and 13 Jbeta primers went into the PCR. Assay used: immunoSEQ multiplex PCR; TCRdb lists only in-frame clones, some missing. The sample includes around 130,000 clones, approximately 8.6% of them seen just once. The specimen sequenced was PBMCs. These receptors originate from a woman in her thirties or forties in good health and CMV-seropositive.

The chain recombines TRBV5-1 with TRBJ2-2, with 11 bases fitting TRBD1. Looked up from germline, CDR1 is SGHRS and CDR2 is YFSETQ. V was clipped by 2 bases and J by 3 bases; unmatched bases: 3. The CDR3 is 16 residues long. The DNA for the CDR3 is TGCGCCAGCAGCTTAGAGGGACAGGGGGACACCGGGGAGCTGTTTTTT. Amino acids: CASSLEGQGDTGELFF.

CDR3 sequence (DNA): TGTGCCACCCGGACAGGGTTAAGCTACGAGCAGTACTTC. It is translated as CATRTGLSYEQYF. This rearrangement joins TRBV6-1 to TRBJ2-7; 8 bases agree with TRBD1. V trimming: 10 bases; J trimming: 3 bases; junction bases outside the gene matches: 8. The germline V gene encodes CDR1 MNHNS and CDR2 SASEGT. The CDR3 has 13 residues.

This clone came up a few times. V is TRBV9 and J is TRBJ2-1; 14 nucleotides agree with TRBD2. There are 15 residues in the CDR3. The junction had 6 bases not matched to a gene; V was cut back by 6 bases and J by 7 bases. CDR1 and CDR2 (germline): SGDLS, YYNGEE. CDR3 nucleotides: TGTGCCAGCACCAGACTAGCGGGGGGGCAGAATGAGCAGTTCTTC. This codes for CASTRLAGGQNEQFF.

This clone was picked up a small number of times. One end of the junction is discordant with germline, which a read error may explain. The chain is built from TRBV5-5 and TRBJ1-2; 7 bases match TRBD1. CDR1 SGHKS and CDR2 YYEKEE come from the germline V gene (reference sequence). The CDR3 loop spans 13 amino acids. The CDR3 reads CASSVDRDRLSFF. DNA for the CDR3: TGTGCCAGCAGCGTTGACAGGGATCGCCTCTCCTTCTTC.

The CDR3 DNA sequence: TGTGCCAGCAGTCCGCTAGCGGGGGGGCCAGATACGCAGTATTTT. It yields the protein CASSPLAGGPDTQYF. V usage is TRBV6-5 and J usage is TRBJ2-3, with 12 bases fitting TRBD2. This CDR3 has 15 amino acids. Trimming removed 5 bases from V and 4 bases from J; junction bases left unmatched: 4. Germline values: CDR1 MNHEY, CDR2 SVGAGI.

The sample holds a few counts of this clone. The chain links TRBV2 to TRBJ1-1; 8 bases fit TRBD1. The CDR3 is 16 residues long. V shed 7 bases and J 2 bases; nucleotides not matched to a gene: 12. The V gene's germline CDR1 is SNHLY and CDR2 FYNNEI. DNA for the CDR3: TGTGCCAGCACAGACAGGGGTGGGTACGGAAACACTGAAGCTTTCTTT. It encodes CASTDRGGYGNTEAFF.

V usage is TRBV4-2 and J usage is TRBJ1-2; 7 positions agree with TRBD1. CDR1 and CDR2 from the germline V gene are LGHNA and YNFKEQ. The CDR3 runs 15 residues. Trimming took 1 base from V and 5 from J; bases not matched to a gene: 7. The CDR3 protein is CASSQAGGIQYGYTF. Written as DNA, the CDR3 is TGTGCCAGCAGCCAAGCAGGGGGGATCCAATATGGCTACACCTTC.

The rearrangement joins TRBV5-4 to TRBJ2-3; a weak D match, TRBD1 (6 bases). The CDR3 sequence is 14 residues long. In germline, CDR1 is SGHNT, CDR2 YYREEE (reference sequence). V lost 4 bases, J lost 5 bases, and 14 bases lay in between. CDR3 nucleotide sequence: TGTGCCAGCAGCCCAGGACAGAGAGGAGATACGCAGTATTTT. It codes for CASSPGQRGDTQYF.

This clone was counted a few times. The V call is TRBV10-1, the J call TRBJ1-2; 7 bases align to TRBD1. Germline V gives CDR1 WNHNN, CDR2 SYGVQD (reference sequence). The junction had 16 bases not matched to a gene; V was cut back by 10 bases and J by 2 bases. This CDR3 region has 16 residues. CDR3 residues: CANPSHRDSGNYGYTF. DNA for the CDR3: TGCGCCAACCCCTCCCACAGGGACAGCGGGAACTATGGCTACACCTTC.

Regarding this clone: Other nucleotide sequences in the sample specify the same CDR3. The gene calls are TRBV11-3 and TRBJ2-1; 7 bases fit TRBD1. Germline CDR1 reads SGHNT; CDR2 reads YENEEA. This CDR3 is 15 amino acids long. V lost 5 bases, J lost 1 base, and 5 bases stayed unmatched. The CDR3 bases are TGTGCCAGCAGCCCCAGACAGGGATCCTACAATGAGCAGTTCTTC. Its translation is CASSPRQGSYNEQFF.

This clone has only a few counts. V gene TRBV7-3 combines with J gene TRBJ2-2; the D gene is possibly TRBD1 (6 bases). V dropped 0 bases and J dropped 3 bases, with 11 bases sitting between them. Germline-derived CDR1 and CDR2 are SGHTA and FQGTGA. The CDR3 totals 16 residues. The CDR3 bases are TGTGCCAGCAGCTTAACCCGGGACATTTACACCGGGGAGCTGTTTTTT. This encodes CASSLTRDIYTGELFF.

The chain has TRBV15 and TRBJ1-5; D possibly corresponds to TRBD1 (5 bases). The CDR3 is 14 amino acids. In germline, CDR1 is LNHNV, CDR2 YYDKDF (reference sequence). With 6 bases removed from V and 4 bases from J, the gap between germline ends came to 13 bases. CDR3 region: CATSSDSENQPQHF. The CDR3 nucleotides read TGTGCCACCAGTTCCGACAGCGAAAATCAGCCCCAGCATTTT.

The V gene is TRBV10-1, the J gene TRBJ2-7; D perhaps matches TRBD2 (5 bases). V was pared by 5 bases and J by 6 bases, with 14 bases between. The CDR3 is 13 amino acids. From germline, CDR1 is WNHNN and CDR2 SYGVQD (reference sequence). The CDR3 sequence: CASSPRRTGEQYF. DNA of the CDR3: TGCGCCAGCAGTCCCAGACGGACTGGCGAGCAGTACTTC.

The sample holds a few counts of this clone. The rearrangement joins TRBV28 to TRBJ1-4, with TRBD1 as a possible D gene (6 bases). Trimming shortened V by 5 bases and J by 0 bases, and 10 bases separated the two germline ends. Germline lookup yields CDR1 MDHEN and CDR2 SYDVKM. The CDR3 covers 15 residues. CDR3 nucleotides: TGTGCCAGCAGTCTGACAGGCTCAACTAATGAAAAACTGTTTTTT. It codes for CASSLTGSTNEKLFF.

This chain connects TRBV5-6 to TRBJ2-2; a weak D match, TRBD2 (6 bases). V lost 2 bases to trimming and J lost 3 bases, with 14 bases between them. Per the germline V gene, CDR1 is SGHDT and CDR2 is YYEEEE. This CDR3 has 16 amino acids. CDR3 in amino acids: CASSFSGGRDTGELFF. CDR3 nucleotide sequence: TGTGCCAGCAGCTTTTCCGGGGGACGCGACACCGGGGAGCTGTTTTTT.

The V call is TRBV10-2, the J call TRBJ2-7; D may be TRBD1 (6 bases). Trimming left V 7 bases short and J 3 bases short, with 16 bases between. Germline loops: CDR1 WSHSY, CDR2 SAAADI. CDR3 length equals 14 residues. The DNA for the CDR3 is TGCGCCAGCACAACCGGGACACCAATCTACGAGCAGTACTTC. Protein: CASTTGTPIYEQYF.

DNA of the CDR3: TGTGCCAGCAATCCTAGAACAGGCACTGAAGCTTTCTTT. Amino acid sequence: CASNPRTGTEAFF. The chain links TRBV6-1 to TRBJ1-1; D is perhaps TRBD1 (5 bases). V was trimmed by 7 bases and J by 4 bases, leaving 13 bases between them. CDR1 is MNHNS, CDR2 SASEGT, per germline. The CDR3 length is 13 residues.

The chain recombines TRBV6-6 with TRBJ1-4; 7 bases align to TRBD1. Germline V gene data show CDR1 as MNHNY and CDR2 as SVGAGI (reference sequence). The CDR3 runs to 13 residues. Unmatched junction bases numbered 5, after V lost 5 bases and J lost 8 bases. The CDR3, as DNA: TGTGCCAGCAGTCTCGGACAGGCGGAAAAACTGTTTTTT. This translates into CASSLGQAEKLFF.

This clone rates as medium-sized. CDR3 DNA sequence: TGCGCCAGCAGCCAAGGGAGACAGGGACGTTCCTACGAGCAGTACTTC. Translating gives CASSQGRQGRSYEQYF. This rearrangement joins TRBV4-1 to TRBJ2-7, with 7 bases lining up with TRBD1. V lost 1 base and J lost 1; bases outside the gene matches: 7. CDR1 is MGHRA and CDR2 is YSYEKL in the germline V gene. The CDR3 runs 16 residues.

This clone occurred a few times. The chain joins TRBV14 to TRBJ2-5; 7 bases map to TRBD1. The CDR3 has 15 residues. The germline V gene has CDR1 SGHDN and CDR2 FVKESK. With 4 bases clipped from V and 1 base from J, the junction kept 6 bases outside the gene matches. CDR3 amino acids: CASSPRGSIQETQYF. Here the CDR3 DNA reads TGTGCCAGCAGCCCCAGGGGGTCGATCCAAGAGACCCAGTACTTC. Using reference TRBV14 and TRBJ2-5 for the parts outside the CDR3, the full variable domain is EAGVTQFPSHSVIEKGQTVTLRCDPISGHDNLYWYRRVMGKEIKFLLHFVKESKQDESGMPNNRFLAERTGGTYSTLKVQPAELEDSGVYFCASSPRGSIQETQYFGPGTRLLVL.

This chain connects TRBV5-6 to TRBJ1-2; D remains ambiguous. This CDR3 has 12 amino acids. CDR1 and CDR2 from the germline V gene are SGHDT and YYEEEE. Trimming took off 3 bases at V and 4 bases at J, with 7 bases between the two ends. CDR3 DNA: TGTGCCAGCAGCTCGAGAGCCTATGGCTACACCTTC. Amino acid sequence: CASSSRAYGYTF.

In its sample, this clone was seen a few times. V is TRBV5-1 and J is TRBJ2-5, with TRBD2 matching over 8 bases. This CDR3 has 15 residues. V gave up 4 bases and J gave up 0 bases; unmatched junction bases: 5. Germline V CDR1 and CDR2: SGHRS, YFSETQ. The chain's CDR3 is CASSPGLEYQETQYF. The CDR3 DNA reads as TGCGCCAGCAGCCCGGGACTAGAGTACCAAGAGACCCAGTACTTC.

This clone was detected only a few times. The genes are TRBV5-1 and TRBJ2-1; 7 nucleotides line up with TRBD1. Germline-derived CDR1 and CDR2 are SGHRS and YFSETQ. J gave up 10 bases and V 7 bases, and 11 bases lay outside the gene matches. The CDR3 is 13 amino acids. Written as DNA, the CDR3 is TGCGCCAGCGGAAACGACAGGGTGGACGAGCAGTTCTTC. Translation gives CASGNDRVDEQFF.

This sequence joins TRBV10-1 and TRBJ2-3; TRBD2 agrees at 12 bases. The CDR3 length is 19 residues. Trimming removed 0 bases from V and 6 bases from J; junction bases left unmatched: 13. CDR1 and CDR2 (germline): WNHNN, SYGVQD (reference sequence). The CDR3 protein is CASSESGVGLAGPGDTQYF. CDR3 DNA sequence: TGCGCCAGCAGTGAGTCGGGGGTCGGACTAGCGGGGCCGGGGGATACGCAGTATTTT.

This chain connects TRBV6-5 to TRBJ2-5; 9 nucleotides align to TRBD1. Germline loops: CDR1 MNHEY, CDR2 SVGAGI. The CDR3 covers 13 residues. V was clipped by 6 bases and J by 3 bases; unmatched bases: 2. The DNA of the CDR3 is TGTGCCAGCAGGGGGACAGGGAAAGAGACCCAGTACTTC. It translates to CASRGTGKETQYF.

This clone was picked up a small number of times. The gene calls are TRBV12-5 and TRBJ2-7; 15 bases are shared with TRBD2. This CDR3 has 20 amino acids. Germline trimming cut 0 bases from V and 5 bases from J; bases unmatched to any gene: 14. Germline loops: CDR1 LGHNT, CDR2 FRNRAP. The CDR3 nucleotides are TGTGCTAGTGGTTTGGTACTCGGACTAGCGGGGGGGCTTTCCCGGCACGAGCAGTACTTC. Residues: CASGLVLGLAGGLSRHEQYF. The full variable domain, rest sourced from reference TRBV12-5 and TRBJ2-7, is DARVTQTPRHKVTEMGQEVTMRCQPILGHNTVFWYRQTMMQGLELLAYFRNRAPLDDSGMPKDRFSAEMPDATLATLKIQPSEPRDSAVYFCASGLVLGLAGGLSRHEQYFGPGTRLTVT.

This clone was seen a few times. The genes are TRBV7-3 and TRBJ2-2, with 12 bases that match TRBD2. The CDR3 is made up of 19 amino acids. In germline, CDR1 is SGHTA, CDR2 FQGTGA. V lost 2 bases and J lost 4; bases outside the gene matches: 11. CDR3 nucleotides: TGTGCCAGCAGCTTACTCCCTAGCGGGGGGGCCATCGTCACCGGGGAGCTGTTTTTT. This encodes CASSLLPSGGAIVTGELFF.

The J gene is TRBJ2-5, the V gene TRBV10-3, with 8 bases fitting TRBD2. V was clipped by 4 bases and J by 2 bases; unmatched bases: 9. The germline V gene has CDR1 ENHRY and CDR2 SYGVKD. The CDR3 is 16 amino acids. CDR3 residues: CAISVGGSGVQETQYF. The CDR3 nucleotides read TGTGCCATCAGTGTGGGGGGTAGCGGGGTTCAAGAGACCCAGTACTTC.

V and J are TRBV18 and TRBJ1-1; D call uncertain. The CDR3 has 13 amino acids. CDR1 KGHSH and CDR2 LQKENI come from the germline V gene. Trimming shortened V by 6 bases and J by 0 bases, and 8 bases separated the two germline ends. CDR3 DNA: TGTGCCAGCTCGCCCGGGGTGAACACTGAAGCTTTCTTT. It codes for CASSPGVNTEAFF.